These T cell receptor beta chains were read from a single sample in a study of blood T cell repertoires in COVID-19. Some clones are missing from TCRdb's copy, which holds only in-frame ones; the method was immunoSEQ multiplex PCR. The sample holds under 400,000 clones, approximately 86% seen once. Sequencing input: PBMCs or T cells enriched from blood (not recorded which). These receptors were collected from a middle-aged woman with acute COVID-19. Each CDR3 is given with its conserved first and last residue. The order of the fields is J gene, V gene, D gene, clone size, CDR3 protein, CDR3 DNA. The D gene is left open where the match is weak. The size of a clone is reported for some rows only, either as once, few or many, or as a class for expanded clones.

j_gene: TRBJ2-1; v_gene: TRBV5-4; d_gene: TRBD1; abundance: NA; CDR3aa: CASSRESRQGDHEQFF; CDR3nt: TGTGCCAGCAGCCGCGAGTCCCGACAGGGGGATCATGAGCAGTTCTTC
j_gene: TRBJ1-4; v_gene: TRBV18; d_gene: NA; abundance: NA; CDR3aa: CASSPGTAGEKLFF; CDR3nt: TGTGCCAGCTCACCCGGGACTGCCGGGGAAAAACTGTTTTTT
j_gene: TRBJ2-7; v_gene: TRBV27; d_gene: NA; abundance: NA; CDR3aa: CASSLTRRPGRDYEQYF; CDR3nt: TGTGCCAGCAGTTTGACCCGCCGGCCCGGACGGGACTACGAGCAGTACTTC
j_gene: TRBJ2-7; v_gene: TRBV4-1; d_gene: NA; abundance: NA; CDR3aa: CASSQDESGSHEQYF; CDR3nt: TGCGCCAGCAGCCAAGATGAATCAGGGTCCCACGAGCAGTACTTC
j_gene: TRBJ2-3; v_gene: TRBV18; d_gene: TRBD2; abundance: NA; CDR3aa: CASSPTTSGTRFTQYF; CDR3nt: TGTGCCAGCTCACCTACTACTTCCGGGACTAGATTTACGCAGTATTTT
j_gene: TRBJ1-2; v_gene: TRBV27; d_gene: TRBD1; abundance: NA; CDR3aa: CASSLGTGGYGYTF; CDR3nt: TGTGCCAGCAGTTTAGGGACAGGGGGCTATGGCTACACCTTC
j_gene: TRBJ1-3; v_gene: TRBV28; d_gene: TRBD1; abundance: NA; CDR3aa: CASRGQGTRNTIYF; CDR3nt: TGTGCCAGCAGGGGACAGGGCACAAGAAACACCATATATTTT
j_gene: TRBJ1-2; v_gene: TRBV5-4; d_gene: NA; abundance: once; CDR3aa: CASSYLQGSVGYTF; CDR3nt: TGTGCCAGCAGCTACCTGCAGGGCTCCGTTGGCTACACCTTC
j_gene: TRBJ2-6; v_gene: TRBV19; d_gene: NA; abundance: NA; CDR3aa: CASSNRQFDSGANVLTF; CDR3nt: TGTGCCAGTAGCAATAGACAGTTCGACTCTGGGGCCAACGTCCTGACTTTC
j_gene: TRBJ1-3; v_gene: TRBV6-5; d_gene: NA; abundance: once; CDR3aa: CASRMTRVAGNTIYF; CDR3nt: TGTGCCAGCAGAATGACCAGGGTGGCCGGAAACACCATATATTTT
j_gene: TRBJ1-1; v_gene: TRBV9; d_gene: TRBD1; abundance: NA; CDR3aa: CASSSFAGGTEAFF; CDR3nt: TGTGCCAGCAGCTCCTTCGCAGGGGGCACTGAAGCTTTCTTT
j_gene: TRBJ1-3; v_gene: TRBV7-6; d_gene: NA; abundance: medium-sized; CDR3aa: CASTSFGNTIYF; CDR3nt: TGTGCCAGCACCTCTTTTGGAAACACCATATATTTT
j_gene: TRBJ2-1; v_gene: TRBV5-1; d_gene: TRBD1; abundance: few; CDR3aa: CASSPTRDRLYNEQFF; CDR3nt: TGCGCCAGCAGCCCAACCAGGGACAGACTTTACAATGAGCAGTTCTTC
j_gene: TRBJ2-1; v_gene: TRBV7-9; d_gene: TRBD2; abundance: once; CDR3aa: CASSLATGGANEQFF; CDR3nt: TGTGCCAGCAGCTTAGCAACCGGGGGGGCGAATGAGCAGTTCTTC
j_gene: TRBJ2-7; v_gene: TRBV5-8; d_gene: NA; abundance: NA; CDR3aa: CASQQSDRAYEQYF; CDR3nt: TGTGCCAGTCAACAATCGGACAGAGCCTACGAGCAGTACTTC
j_gene: TRBJ2-2; v_gene: TRBV25-1; d_gene: NA; abundance: NA; CDR3aa: CASREDWSGELFF; CDR3nt: TGTGCCAGCAGGGAAGATTGGAGCGGGGAGCTGTTTTTT
j_gene: TRBJ1-1; v_gene: TRBV23-1; d_gene: TRBD1; abundance: NA; CDR3aa: CASLGTGTNTEAFF; CDR3nt: TGCGCCAGCCTGGGGACAGGGACTAACACTGAAGCTTTCTTT
j_gene: TRBJ2-5; v_gene: TRBV7-9; d_gene: NA; abundance: few; CDR3aa: CASSLEVGETQYF; CDR3nt: TGTGCCAGCAGCTTGGAGGTTGGGGAGACCCAGTACTTC
j_gene: TRBJ2-5; v_gene: TRBV19; d_gene: NA; abundance: NA; CDR3aa: CASNPSMGRTYQETQYF; CDR3nt: TGTGCCAGTAATCCCTCTATGGGGAGGACGTACCAAGAGACCCAGTACTTC
j_gene: TRBJ2-3; v_gene: TRBV18; d_gene: NA; abundance: NA; CDR3aa: CASSPAFSTDTQYF; CDR3nt: TGTGCCAGCTCACCGGCCTTTTCTACAGATACGCAGTATTTT
j_gene: TRBJ2-7; v_gene: TRBV3-1/TRBV3-2; d_gene: TRBD1; abundance: NA; CDR3aa: CASSQAGGEQYF; CDR3nt: TGTGCCAGCAGCCAAGCAGGGGGCGAGCAGTACTTC
j_gene: TRBJ1-2; v_gene: TRBV7-9; d_gene: TRBD1; abundance: NA; CDR3aa: CASSLETTGFGYTF; CDR3nt: TGTGCCAGCAGCCTCGAAACGACAGGGTTTGGCTACACCTTC
j_gene: TRBJ1-5; v_gene: TRBV7-2; d_gene: TRBD1; abundance: NA; CDR3aa: CASSQGGGENQPQHF; CDR3nt: TGTGCCAGCAGCCAAGGAGGGGGCGAGAATCAGCCCCAGCATTTT
j_gene: TRBJ1-5; v_gene: TRBV6-6; d_gene: TRBD1; abundance: NA; CDR3aa: CASSSGQGYQPQHF; CDR3nt: TGTGCCAGCAGTTCGGGACAGGGTTATCAGCCCCAGCATTTT
j_gene: TRBJ2-7; v_gene: TRBV7-2; d_gene: TRBD1; abundance: NA; CDR3aa: CASSLDRGLYEQYF; CDR3nt: TGTGCCAGCAGCTTAGACAGGGGGCTCTACGAGCAGTACTTC
j_gene: TRBJ1-3; v_gene: TRBV7-9; d_gene: TRBD1; abundance: NA; CDR3aa: CASSSLTGSVGNTIYF; CDR3nt: TGTGCCAGCAGCTCGTTGACAGGGTCAGTAGGAAACACCATATATTTT
j_gene: TRBJ2-1; v_gene: TRBV5-1; d_gene: TRBD1; abundance: NA; CDR3aa: CASSNNRGDNEQFF; CDR3nt: TGCGCCAGCAGCAACAACAGGGGAGACAATGAGCAGTTCTTC
j_gene: TRBJ1-1; v_gene: TRBV11-2; d_gene: NA; abundance: NA; CDR3aa: CASSLSRGLGRSEAFF; CDR3nt: TGTGCCAGCAGCCTCTCACGGGGATTGGGGAGGTCTGAAGCTTTCTTT
j_gene: TRBJ1-5; v_gene: TRBV27; d_gene: TRBD1; abundance: NA; CDR3aa: CASRIGSGTGVNQPQHF; CDR3nt: TGTGCCAGCAGGATAGGTTCCGGGACAGGGGTCAATCAGCCCCAGCATTTT
j_gene: TRBJ2-5; v_gene: TRBV7-9; d_gene: NA; abundance: NA; CDR3aa: CASSTQDAGARGTQYF; CDR3nt: TGTGCCAGCAGCACCCAAGATGCGGGGGCGAGGGGGACCCAGTACTTC
j_gene: TRBJ2-7; v_gene: TRBV10-1; d_gene: TRBD1; abundance: NA; CDR3aa: CASSTNRDRDYEQYF; CDR3nt: TGCGCCAGCAGCACAAACCGGGACAGAGACTACGAGCAGTACTTC
j_gene: TRBJ2-7; v_gene: TRBV6-2/TRBV6-3; d_gene: TRBD1; abundance: NA; CDR3aa: CASSIPGTEGEQYF; CDR3nt: TGTGCCAGCAGTATTCCCGGGACAGAAGGCGAGCAGTACTTC
j_gene: TRBJ1-1; v_gene: TRBV11-2; d_gene: NA; abundance: NA; CDR3aa: CASSLIIFGGRGTEAFF; CDR3nt: TGTGCCAGCAGCTTAATCATATTTGGAGGGAGGGGCACTGAAGCTTTCTTT
j_gene: TRBJ2-2; v_gene: TRBV19; d_gene: NA; abundance: NA; CDR3aa: CASSSQGITNTGELFF; CDR3nt: TGTGCCAGTAGTTCGCAGGGCATTACGAACACCGGGGAGCTGTTTTTT
j_gene: TRBJ2-7; v_gene: TRBV7-2; d_gene: TRBD2; abundance: NA; CDR3aa: CASSLGTGTRPLTNYEQYF; CDR3nt: TGTGCCAGCAGCTTAGGGACCGGGACTAGGCCATTGACTAACTACGAGCAGTACTTC
j_gene: TRBJ1-1; v_gene: TRBV19; d_gene: NA; abundance: NA; CDR3aa: CASKSPALLGNTEAFF; CDR3nt: TGTGCCAGTAAGAGTCCGGCGTTACTAGGGAACACTGAAGCTTTCTTT
j_gene: TRBJ1-2; v_gene: TRBV28; d_gene: NA; abundance: few; CDR3aa: CASLGGADGYTF; CDR3nt: TGTGCCAGCCTCGGAGGGGCCGATGGCTACACCTTC
j_gene: TRBJ2-1; v_gene: TRBV28; d_gene: NA; abundance: NA; CDR3aa: CASSLVADEQFF; CDR3nt: TGTGCCAGCAGTTTGGTAGCGGATGAGCAGTTCTTC
j_gene: TRBJ2-6; v_gene: TRBV7-3; d_gene: NA; abundance: NA; CDR3aa: CASSLSSGANVLTF; CDR3nt: TGTGCCAGCAGCCTGAGCTCTGGGGCCAACGTCCTGACTTTC
j_gene: TRBJ2-5; v_gene: TRBV9; d_gene: TRBD2; abundance: NA; CDR3aa: CASSEAGGPYQETQYF; CDR3nt: TGTGCCAGCAGCGAAGCGGGAGGCCCGTACCAAGAGACCCAGTACTTC
j_gene: TRBJ2-7; v_gene: TRBV27; d_gene: TRBD2; abundance: once; CDR3aa: CASSSLAGGPHYEQYF; CDR3nt: TGTGCCAGCAGTTCACTAGCGGGAGGGCCCCACTACGAGCAGTACTTC
j_gene: TRBJ2-7; v_gene: TRBV12-3/TRBV12-4; d_gene: NA; abundance: NA; CDR3aa: CASSPGEYEQYF; CDR3nt: TGTGCCAGCAGTCCTGGGGAGTACGAGCAGTACTTC
j_gene: TRBJ2-1; v_gene: TRBV4-3; d_gene: TRBD2; abundance: NA; CDR3aa: CASSQESGLAGVVQFF; CDR3nt: TGCGCCAGCAGCCAAGAATCAGGACTAGCGGGAGTTGTCCAGTTCTTC
j_gene: TRBJ2-5; v_gene: TRBV6-2/TRBV6-3; d_gene: NA; abundance: NA; CDR3aa: CASSYGAADLETQYF; CDR3nt: TGTGCCAGCAGTTACGGGGCAGCTGATCTGGAGACCCAGTACTTC
j_gene: TRBJ2-5; v_gene: TRBV5-4; d_gene: NA; abundance: NA; CDR3aa: CASSLNRGQETQYF; CDR3nt: TGTGCCAGCAGCTTAAACCGGGGCCAAGAGACCCAGTACTTC